This T cell receptor beta chain was recovered during a study of Graves' ophthalmopathy and Graves' hyperthyroidism. Moderate-to-severe activity, CAS at least 3, NOSPECS at least 4 and duration under 3 months characterized donors with ophthalmopathy. Diagnosis relied on clinical symptoms, serum thyroxine, TRAb, thyroid ultrasound and orbital computed tomography. Study findings and constraints: Blood contained most expanded thyroid clonotypes exceeding 0.001 frequency. As the model predicted ophthalmopathy progression, it achieved a sensitivity of roughly 69% and a specificity of approximately 72%.

V lost 3 bases to trimming and J lost 4 bases, with 18 bases between them. The CDR3 runs to 16 residues. Germline CDR1 is SGHAT and CDR2 is FQDESV (reference sequence). This clonotype was detected only a few times. Its antigen is not identified. Investigators amplified TCR beta CDR3 regions from RNA transcripts. The workflow started with a first-round RT-PCR run with HTBI primers and then moved on to a second-round multiplex PCR. TCRdb itself ran the multiplex PCR reads through MiXCR, one entry per CDR3 protein. The table lists roughly 500,000 distinct CDR3 sequences, 13% to 15% of them singletons. The receptor's source is a young woman with Graves' ophthalmopathy. The chain combines TRBV11-1 with TRBJ1-1, with a tentative D call TRBD1 (5 bases). Sequencing used blood. Here the CDR3 reads CASSFEKGGVGTEAFF. The CDR3, as DNA: TGTGCCAGCAGCTTTGAGAAGGGAGGGGTAGGCACTGAAGCTTTCTTT.